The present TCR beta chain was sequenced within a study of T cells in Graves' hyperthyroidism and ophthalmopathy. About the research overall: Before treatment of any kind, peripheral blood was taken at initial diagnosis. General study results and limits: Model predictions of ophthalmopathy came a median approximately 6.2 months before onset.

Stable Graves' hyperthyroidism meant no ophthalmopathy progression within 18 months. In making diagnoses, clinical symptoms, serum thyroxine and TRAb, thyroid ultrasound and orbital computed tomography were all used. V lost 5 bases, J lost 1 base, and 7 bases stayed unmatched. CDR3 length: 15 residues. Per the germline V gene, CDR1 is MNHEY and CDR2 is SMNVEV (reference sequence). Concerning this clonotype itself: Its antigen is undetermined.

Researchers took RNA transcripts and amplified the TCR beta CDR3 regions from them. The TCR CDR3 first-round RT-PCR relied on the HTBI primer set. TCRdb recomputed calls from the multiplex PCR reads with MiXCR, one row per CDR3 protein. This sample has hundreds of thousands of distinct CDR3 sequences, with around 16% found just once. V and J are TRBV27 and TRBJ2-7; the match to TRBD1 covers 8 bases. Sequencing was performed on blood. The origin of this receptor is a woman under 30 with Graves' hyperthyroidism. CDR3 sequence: CASSGQGRSSYEQYF. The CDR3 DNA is TGTGCCAGCAGTGGACAGGGTCGGTCATCCTACGAGCAGTACTTC.